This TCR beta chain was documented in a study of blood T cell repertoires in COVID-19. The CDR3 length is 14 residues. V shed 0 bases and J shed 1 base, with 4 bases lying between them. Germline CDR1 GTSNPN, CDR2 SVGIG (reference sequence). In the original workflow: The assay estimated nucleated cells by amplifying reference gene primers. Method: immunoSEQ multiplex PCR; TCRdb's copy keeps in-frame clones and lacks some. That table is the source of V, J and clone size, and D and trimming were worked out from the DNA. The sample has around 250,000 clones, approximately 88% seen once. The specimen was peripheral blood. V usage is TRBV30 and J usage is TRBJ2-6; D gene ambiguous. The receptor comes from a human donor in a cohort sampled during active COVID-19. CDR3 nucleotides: TGTGCCTGGAGTGTACTTTCTGGGGCCAACGTCCTGACTTTC. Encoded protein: CAWSVLSGANVLTF.